These 6 T cell receptor beta chains share one sample of origin, sequenced in a study of T-cell reconstitution after alpha-beta-depleted transplantation in children. Construction of the TCRbeta library involved unique molecular identifiers. TCRdb ran MiXCR on the PCR reads and lists one entry per CDR3 protein. The repertoire holds 300,000 or so distinct CDR3 sequences, around 25% seen once, with over 9.5% in the top ten. The source was PBMCs, mostly from graft donor cells, collected 180 days after TCRalphabeta/CD19-depleted stem cell transplant. The receptors were sampled from a male patient younger than 18 who had a stem cell transplant for acute lymphoblastic leukemia, so the T cells may come from the graft donor.

The gene calls are TRBV7-3 and TRBJ2-3, with a weak D call TRBD2 (6 bases). This CDR3 has 18 residues. Per germline, CDR1 SGHTA and CDR2 FQGTGA. V was cut by 0 bases and J by 0 bases, with 16 bases left in between. The CDR3 here is CASSLTSASAGSTDTQYF. CDR3 coding DNA: TGTGCCAGCAGCTTAACGTCGGCTAGCGCGGGTAGCACAGATACGCAGTATTTT.

This clonotype was seen ten or more times. V is TRBV5-5 and J is TRBJ1-6; D unclear. V lost 4 bases, J lost 5 bases, and 16 bases lay in between. Germline CDR1 is SGHKS and CDR2 is YYEKEE (reference sequence). The CDR3 has 16 residues. CDR3 DNA: TGTGCCAGCAGCCAAATAGGGCGAGTGGATAATTCACCCCTCCACTTT. This sequence encodes CASSQIGRVDNSPLHF.

V and J are TRBV12-3 or TRBV12-4 and TRBJ2-1, with 8 bases identical to TRBD2. Losses at the gene ends were 5 bases for V and 7 bases for J; bases not matched to a gene: 13. The CDR3 sequence is 16 residues long. In nucleotides, the CDR3 is TGTGCCAGCAGTCCCCGGACTAGCCCCTCGATAAATGAGCAGTTCTTC. This encodes CASSPRTSPSINEQFF.

This chain connects TRBV18 to TRBJ2-1; 8 nucleotides align to TRBD2. The CDR3 is 18 amino acids. V lost 4 bases, J lost 2 bases, and 13 bases stayed unmatched. Germline-derived CDR1 and CDR2 are KGHSH and LQKENI. CDR3 in amino acids: CASSLGVPGLGTYNEQFF. Written as DNA, the CDR3 is TGTGCCAGCTCACTTGGAGTACCGGGACTAGGGACCTACAATGAGCAGTTCTTC.

J is TRBJ2-1 and V is TRBV5-1; D might be TRBD1 or TRBD2, each matching 5 bases. Germline loops: CDR1 SGHRS, CDR2 YFSETQ. This CDR3 has 16 residues. Trimming took 3 bases from V and 2 from J, leaving 15 bases between them. This CDR3 reads CASSSTAVLTYNEQFF. CDR3 nucleotide sequence: TGCGCCAGCAGCTCGACAGCGGTCTTAACCTACAATGAGCAGTTCTTC. Combining the CDR3 with reference TRBV5-1 and TRBJ2-1 gives the whole variable domain KAGVTQTPRYLIKTRGQQVTLSCSPISGHRSVSWYQQTPGQGLQFLFEYFSETQRNKGNFPGRFSGRQFSNSRSEMNVSTLELGDSALYLCASSSTAVLTYNEQFFGPGTRLTVL.

This clonotype was detected many times. The V gene is TRBV12-3 or TRBV12-4, the J gene TRBJ1-6, with D perhaps TRBD1 (5 bases). Trimming pared 6 bases from V and 7 bases from J, leaving 16 bases between. This CDR3 is built from 15 residues. The CDR3 DNA sequence: TGTGCCAGCAGACTTACCGGGACCTTCAATTCACCCCTCCACTTT. This encodes CASRLTGTFNSPLHF.